The clone carrying this TCR beta chain was observed many times. The target antigen is unknown. RNA transcripts provided the source from which TCR beta CDR3 regions were amplified. In the first-round RT-PCR of the TCR CDR3, the HTBI primer set was used. In TCRdb, the multiplex PCR reads were re-called with MiXCR into one record per CDR3 protein. The table has approximately 630,000 distinct CDR3 sequences, 15% to 20% seen once. The source of the sample is a study of T cells in Graves' hyperthyroidism and ophthalmopathy. Findings and caveats of the study: Blood samples included most of the expanded thyroid clonotypes exceeding 0.001.

Per germline, CDR1 SNHLY and CDR2 FYNNEI. The V end was cut by 3 bases, the J end by 5 bases, with 10 bases between. This CDR3 spans 14 amino acids. Sequenced: blood. The chain is built from TRBV2 and TRBJ1-4; D may be TRBD1 (5 bases). The sequence was obtained from a woman in her twenties or thirties with Graves' hyperthyroidism. The CDR3 DNA is TGTGCCAGCAGTGAGGGGGGGAGGAATGAAAAACTGTTTTTT. This gives the protein CASSEGGRNEKLFF. Supplemented by reference TRBV2 and TRBJ1-4, the full variable domain reads EPEVTQTPSHQVTQMGQEVILRCVPISNHLYFYWYRQILGQKVEFLVSFYNNEISEKSEIFDDQFSVERPDGSNFTLKIRSTKLEDSAMYFCASSEGGRNEKLFFGSGTQLSVL.